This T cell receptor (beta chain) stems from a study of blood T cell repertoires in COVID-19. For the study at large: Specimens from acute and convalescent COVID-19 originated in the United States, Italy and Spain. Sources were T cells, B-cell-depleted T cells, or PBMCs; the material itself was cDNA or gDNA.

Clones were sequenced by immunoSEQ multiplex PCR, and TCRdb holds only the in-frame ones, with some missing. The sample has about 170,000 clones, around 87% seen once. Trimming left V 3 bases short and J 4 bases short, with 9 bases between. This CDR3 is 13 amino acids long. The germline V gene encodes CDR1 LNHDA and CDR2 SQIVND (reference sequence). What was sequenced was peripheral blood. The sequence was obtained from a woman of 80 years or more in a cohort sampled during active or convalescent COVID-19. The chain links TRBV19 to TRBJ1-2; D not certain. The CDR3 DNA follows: TGTGCCAGTAGTATTCTGGCAGGCTATGGCTACACCTTC. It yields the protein CASSILAGYGYTF.